The 24 T cell receptor beta chains below were found in one sample sequenced in a study of cytomegalovirus exposure and HLA in healthy donors. A multiplex PCR was run with 60 Vbeta primers and 13 Jbeta primers. Measured with immunoSEQ multiplex PCR; TCRdb has only the in-frame clones, and not every one. Here the sample spans about 270,000 clones, roughly 90% being singletons. Sequenced input: PBMCs. The receptors here all came from a man aged 35 to 55 in good health and CMV-seropositive.

The V call is TRBV5-6, the J call TRBJ2-7, with 8 positions matching TRBD1. Germline values: CDR1 SGHDT, CDR2 YYEEEE. CDR3 size: 15 residues. V shed 1 base and J 1 base; nucleotides not matched to a gene: 4. Written as DNA, the CDR3 is TGTGCCAGCAGCTTGAAAGGGACAGGATCCTACGAGCAGTACTTC. Amino acid sequence: CASSLKGTGSYEQYF.

The chain couples TRBV29-1 to TRBJ2-7; 8 nucleotides agree with TRBD2. There are 17 residues in the CDR3. With V trimmed by 4 bases and J by 2 bases, 16 bases remained unmatched. The V gene's germline CDR1 is SQVTM and CDR2 ANQGSEA. The CDR3, as DNA: TGCAGCGTTGTCGGGGAGCGGGAGCGGAGAGTGCCCTACGAGCAGTACTTC. Its protein product is CSVVGERERRVPYEQYF.

This clone was observed a handful of times. The chain is built from TRBV14 and TRBJ1-1; a weak D match, TRBD1 (6 bases). The CDR3 length is 15 residues. Trimming took off 2 bases at V and 0 bases at J, with 10 bases between the two ends. The germline CDR1 and CDR2 sequences are SGHDN and FVKESK. The chain's CDR3 is CASSQQGRMNTEAFF. As DNA, the CDR3 is TGTGCCAGCAGCCAACAGGGGCGGATGAACACTGAAGCTTTCTTT.

The chain uses TRBV7-2 and TRBJ2-2; 13 nucleotides match TRBD2. Germline values: CDR1 SGHTA, CDR2 FQGNSA. V gave up 5 bases and J gave up 4 bases; unmatched junction bases: 4. CDR3 length: 16 residues. The CDR3 region is CASSPGLAGATGELFF. CDR3 nucleotides: TGTGCCAGCAGCCCCGGACTAGCGGGAGCCACCGGGGAGCTGTTTTTT.

This clone was seen only once. This sequence joins TRBV27 and TRBJ2-1, with D perhaps TRBD2 (7 bases). The germline gives CDR1 MNHEY, CDR2 SMNVEV (reference sequence). V was trimmed by 7 bases and J by 8 bases, leaving 15 bases between them. The CDR3 is made up of 13 amino acids. The CDR3 nucleotides read TGTGCCAGCACTCCGGGGGGCGTCCATGAGCAGTTCTTC. Its protein is CASTPGGVHEQFF.

The chain links TRBV5-4 to TRBJ2-7; TRBD2 is a possible D gene (6 bases). The CDR3 is 12 residues long. Germline CDR1 and CDR2: SGHNT and YYREEE (reference sequence). Between the trimmed V and J ends, which lost 1 base and 7 bases, there was a span of 9 bases. The CDR3 loop reads CASSLPGREQYF. CDR3 coding DNA: TGTGCCAGCAGCTTGCCGGGGAGGGAGCAGTACTTC.

This rearrangement joins TRBV19 to TRBJ1-2; no clear D gene. This CDR3 is 15 amino acids long. V was shortened by 1 base and J by 8 bases, with 17 bases between the two germline ends. Germline CDR1 is LNHDA and CDR2 is SQIVND (reference sequence). CDR3 sequence: CASSIASREIWGYTF. The CDR3 nucleotides read TGTGCCAGTAGTATAGCTTCTCGCGAGATCTGGGGCTACACCTTC.

The chain couples TRBV7-3 to TRBJ1-2; 10 bases match TRBD1. The V gene end was trimmed by 4 bases and the J gene end by 4 bases; junction bases not matched to a gene: 6. The length of the CDR3 is 15 residues. Germline lookup yields CDR1 SGHTA and CDR2 FQGTGA. The CDR3 spells CASSSDRGLGYGYTF. The CDR3 DNA reads TGTGCCAGCAGCTCCGACAGGGGGCTAGGCTATGGCTACACCTTC.

This chain uses TRBV19 with TRBJ1-5; the match to TRBD1 covers 9 bases. With 3 bases clipped from V and 7 bases from J, the junction kept 10 bases outside the gene matches. CDR3 length: 16 residues. Germline CDR1 and CDR2: LNHDA and SQIVND (reference sequence). CDR3: CASSIHRTGVLQPQHF. The CDR3 coding sequence is TGTGCCAGTAGTATTCACCGGACAGGGGTATTACAGCCCCAGCATTTT.

The rearrangement uses TRBV10-2 and TRBJ2-5; D possibly corresponds to TRBD1 (5 bases). This CDR3 has 15 residues. Trimming removed 2 bases from V and 3 bases from J, with 13 bases in between. Per germline, CDR1 WSHSY and CDR2 SAAADI. The CDR3 reads CASSEAAGWEETQYF. The CDR3 DNA reads as TGCGCCAGCAGTGAGGCTGCAGGGTGGGAAGAGACCCAGTACTTC.

The V gene is TRBV11-3, the J gene TRBJ2-7; tentative D call: TRBD1 (6 bases). From germline, CDR1 is SGHNT and CDR2 YENEEA. The CDR3 is 13 residues long. V was cut by 2 bases and J by 3 bases, with 8 bases left in between. The CDR3 protein is CASSLQGNYEQYF. CDR3 bases: TGTGCCAGCAGCTTACAGGGGAACTACGAGCAGTACTTC.

The V call is TRBV6-1, the J call TRBJ2-3; D call uncertain. The CDR3 length is 12 residues. Trimming removed 3 bases at V and 7 bases at J, with 8 bases between. Per the germline V gene, CDR1 is MNHNS and CDR2 is SASEGT. This CDR3 is CASSEGRNTQYF. Written as DNA, the CDR3 is TGTGCCAGCAGTGAGGGCAGGAATACGCAGTATTTT.

The rearrangement links TRBV9 to TRBJ2-1; 8 bases align to TRBD2. Per germline, CDR1 SGDLS and CDR2 YYNGEE. The CDR3 sequence is 16 residues long. V was pared by 0 bases and J by 7 bases, with 9 bases of the junction left unmatched. The CDR3 nucleotides are TGTGCCAGCAGCGTAGAAGGAGCGGGAGCAGCAAATGAGCAGTTCTTC. It is translated as CASSVEGAGAANEQFF. The full variable domain, its missing parts supplied by reference TRBV9 and TRBJ2-1, is DSGVTQTPKHLITATGQRVTLRCSPRSGDLSVYWYQQSLDQGLQFLIQYYNGEERAKGNILERFSAQQFPDLHSELNLSSLELGDSALYFCASSVEGAGAANEQFFGPGTRLTVL.

This chain joins TRBV19 and TRBJ1-1; TRBD1 matches at 7 bases. The V gene's germline CDR1 is LNHDA and CDR2 SQIVND (reference sequence). The CDR3 runs to 16 residues. The J segment lost 0 bases and the V segment lost 6 bases, leaving 10 bases of the junction unmatched. CDR3 protein: CASSWEAGGVNTEAFF. CDR3 DNA: TGTGCCAGTAGCTGGGAGGCAGGGGGAGTGAACACTGAAGCTTTCTTT.

This clone showed up just once. The chain couples TRBV15 to TRBJ1-2; TRBD1 is a possible D gene (5 bases). The CDR3 is made up of 16 amino acids. The germline V gene has CDR1 LNHNV and CDR2 YYDKDF (reference sequence). The V end was cut by 0 bases, the J end by 2 bases, with 13 bases between. The CDR3 here is CATSRDSLGQNYGYTF. The CDR3 DNA reads TGTGCCACCAGCAGAGATTCTTTAGGACAAAACTATGGCTACACCTTC.

V gene TRBV27 combines with J gene TRBJ1-3, with TRBD1 matching over 7 bases. The V gene's germline CDR1 is MNHEY and CDR2 SMNVEV (reference sequence). The CDR3 covers 13 residues. V shed 6 bases and J 4 bases; nucleotides not matched to a gene: 3. The CDR3 DNA sequence: TGTGCCAGCAGCTCGGGACAGGGAAACACCATATATTTT. Protein sequence: CASSSGQGNTIYF.

V usage is TRBV27 and J usage is TRBJ2-1, with TRBD1 identical over 11 bases. The CDR3 is 16 residues long. V was pared by 5 bases and J by 8 bases, with 11 bases of the junction left unmatched. Germline CDR1 and CDR2: MNHEY and SMNVEV (reference sequence). CDR3 region: CASSPLPGQGDDEQFF. The CDR3 DNA follows: TGTGCCAGCAGTCCCTTGCCGGGACAGGGGGACGATGAGCAGTTCTTC.

The CDR3 DNA reads as TGTGCCTGGAGTAGACAGGGGCGAACCTACGAGCAGTACTTC. Translating it yields CAWSRQGRTYEQYF. The chain links TRBV30 to TRBJ2-7; 8 bases align to TRBD1. Germline lookup yields CDR1 GTSNPN and CDR2 SVGIG (reference sequence). The CDR3 covers 14 residues. V shed 2 bases and J 2 bases; nucleotides not matched to a gene: 5.

The chain combines TRBV7-2 with TRBJ2-3; D uncertain. V was cut by 1 base and J by 0 bases, with 8 bases left in between. Germline V gives CDR1 SGHTA, CDR2 FQGNSA. The CDR3 loop spans 15 amino acids. The chain's CDR3 is CASSLVVSSTDTQYF. The CDR3, as DNA: TGTGCCAGCAGCTTAGTTGTGTCTAGCACAGATACGCAGTATTTT.

The chain couples TRBV7-3 to TRBJ2-1; TRBD2 agrees at 10 bases. The ends lost 5 bases at V and 5 bases at J; junction bases unmatched: 6. Germline CDR1 is SGHTA and CDR2 is FQGTGA. The CDR3 totals 15 residues. CDR3 sequence: CASSQGTSGNNEQFF. In nucleotides, the CDR3 is TGTGCCAGCAGCCAGGGTACTAGCGGGAACAATGAGCAGTTCTTC.

V and J are TRBV6-1 and TRBJ1-4, with 7 bases that match TRBD1. CDR3 length: 18 residues. Germline CDR1 MNHNS, CDR2 SASEGT. V shed 3 bases, J shed 4 bases, and the junction held 14 bases outside the gene matches. In DNA form, the CDR3 reads TGTGCCAGCAGTGAGTTTCCCCTCTCGACAGGGATTAATGAAAAACTGTTTTTT. It encodes CASSEFPLSTGINEKLFF.

The chain combines TRBV19 with TRBJ1-5, with 7 bases identical to TRBD1. The CDR3 length is 14 residues. J was trimmed by 3 bases and V by 4 bases; bases with no gene match: 3. The germline gives CDR1 LNHDA, CDR2 SQIVND (reference sequence). As DNA, the CDR3 is TGTGCCAGTAGTACCACAGGGGACAATCAGCCCCAGCATTTT. Translation: CASSTTGDNQPQHF.

This chain links TRBV28 with TRBJ2-7, with TRBD1 matching 8 bases. This CDR3 is built from 13 residues. Losses at the gene ends were 5 bases for V and 3 bases for J; bases not matched to a gene: 3. Germline V gives CDR1 MDHEN, CDR2 SYDVKM. The CDR3 DNA is TGTGCCAGCAGTGTTGGACAGGGCTACGAGCAGTACTTC. Protein sequence: CASSVGQGYEQYF.

The gene calls are TRBV15 and TRBJ2-7; 8 nucleotides line up with TRBD2. Germline lookup yields CDR1 LNHNV and CDR2 YYDKDF (reference sequence). After removal of 2 bases from V and 2 bases from J, the junction contained 5 bases not matched to a gene. The CDR3 sequence is 15 residues long. The CDR3 spells CATSRPGLETYEQYF. The DNA of the CDR3 is TGTGCCACCAGCAGACCGGGACTAGAGACCTACGAGCAGTACTTC.